This T cell receptor beta chain was obtained from a study of PD-1 blockade in classical Hodgkin lymphoma. Study overall: Each patient was given nivolumab 3 mg/kg through a vein every 2 weeks.

Repertoires were generated with immunoSEQ multiplex PCR, while TCRdb's copy carries only in-frame clones and drops some. This repertoire shows fewer than 110,000 clones, around 89% found once; its top ten account for about 7.1%. As regards this clone: Its specificity is not known.

Overall study findings and caveats: At baseline, newly diagnosed patients reportedly showed less TCR diversity than healthy donors. By cycle point C4D1, TCR diversity had risen significantly in CD4+ cells (but not CD8+ cells). Differences between repertoires have undefined causes, possibly disease activity or prior therapy.

All patients experienced relapse after autologous stem cell transplantation, and brentuximab vedotin exposure was variable. Unmatched junction bases numbered 4, after V lost 5 bases and J lost 3 bases. CDR1 SQVTM and CDR2 ANQGSEA come from the germline V gene. The CDR3 consists of 14 residues. This clonotype was sampled from a human donor with classical Hodgkin lymphoma. The sample was peripheral blood mononuclear cells (PBMCs), taken before the second cycle of nivolumab. This chain links TRBV29-1 with TRBJ2-1, with 10 positions matching TRBD2. The CDR3 DNA sequence: TGCAGCGTTAGAGTAGCGGGGGGCTACAATGAGCAGTTCTTC. Amino acids: CSVRVAGGYNEQFF.